This T cell receptor beta chain came from a study of T cell responses to AZD1222 COVID-19 vaccine. Study results and limitations: Spike-specific TCR breadth and depth rose after two AZD1222 doses. Unmutated variant regions are reportedly the target of nearly half of TCRs that are spike-specific.

A word on this clone: Its antigen is unidentified.

Germline trimming cut 3 bases from V and 0 bases from J; bases unmatched to any gene: 5. The CDR3 covers 15 residues. Germline loops: CDR1 LGHNA, CDR2 YNFKEQ. Sequencing was performed with immunoSEQ multiplex PCR; in TCRdb, only in-frame clones are kept and a portion is missing. The sample includes around 120,000 clones, 87% of them seen just once. This clonotype was sampled from an adult who received the AZD1222 COVID-19 vaccine. The specimen was peripheral blood, collected 28 days after the second AZD1222 dose. This chain joins TRBV4-2 and TRBJ2-7; TRBD2 agrees at 7 bases. CDR3 residues: CASSQGRGSSYEQYF. CDR3 in DNA: TGTGCCAGCAGCCAGGGGCGGGGGAGCTCCTACGAGCAGTACTTC.